This passage covers 29 T cell receptor beta chains from one sample sequenced in a study of blood T cell repertoires in COVID-19. Libraries were prepared by immunoSEQ multiplex PCR; TCRdb keeps only in-frame clonotypes and omits some of them. Of about 270,000 clones listed, 80% to 90% are singletons. What was sequenced was peripheral blood. The receptors here all came from a woman in her seventies with acute or convalescent COVID-19.

The chain joins TRBV11-2 to TRBJ1-2; tentative D call: TRBD1 (6 bases). With 5 bases removed from V and 2 bases from J, the gap between germline ends came to 18 bases. The CDR3 runs to 16 residues. Germline V gene sequence: CDR1 SGHAT, CDR2 FQNNGV. For the CDR3, the DNA is TGTGCCAGCAGCCCACTCCCGCACCAGGGGAACTATGGCTACACCTTC. Protein: CASSPLPHQGNYGYTF.

V usage is TRBV6-5 and J usage is TRBJ1-2, with TRBD1 identical over 7 bases. Germline trimming cut 8 bases from V and 5 bases from J; bases unmatched to any gene: 11. Germline CDR1 is MNHEY and CDR2 is SVGAGI. The CDR3 extends over 14 amino acids. The CDR3 region is CASVRQGGRYGYTF. DNA for the CDR3: TGTGCCAGCGTCCGACAGGGCGGAAGGTATGGCTACACCTTC.

This chain links TRBV27 with TRBJ2-1; TRBD1 agrees at 7 bases. This CDR3 is built from 15 residues. CDR1 and CDR2 from the germline V gene are MNHEY and SMNVEV (reference sequence). V shed 6 bases, J shed 2 bases, and the junction held 7 bases outside the gene matches. CDR3: CASRSDRVAYNEQFF. CDR3 bases: TGTGCCAGCAGATCTGACAGGGTAGCCTACAATGAGCAGTTCTTC.

V gene TRBV4-1 combines with J gene TRBJ2-5; 7 nucleotides match TRBD1. The CDR3 sequence is 16 residues long. With 1 base clipped from V and 6 bases from J, the junction kept 11 bases outside the gene matches. Germline V gene sequence: CDR1 MGHRA, CDR2 YSYEKL. Written as DNA, the CDR3 is TGCGCCAGCAGCCAAGGACCGGGACAGAGTGAAAAGACCCAGTACTTC. Translated, it gives CASSQGPGQSEKTQYF.

V is TRBV5-1 and J is TRBJ2-2; D remains unclear. V was pared by 8 bases and J by 0 bases, with 17 bases between. CDR1 and CDR2 (germline): SGHRS, YFSETQ. This CDR3 contains 16 residues. The CDR3 bases are TGCGCCAGTCGCACTCAGGTTTTCGCGAACACCGGGGAGCTGTTTTTT. It translates to CASRTQVFANTGELFF.

This chain links TRBV3-1 (or the pseudogene TRBV3-2) with TRBJ1-2; TRBD1 agrees at 9 bases. From germline, CDR1 is LGHDT and CDR2 YNNKEL (reference sequence). The CDR3 covers 15 residues. V was pared by 4 bases and J by 2 bases, with 5 bases of the junction left unmatched. CDR3: CASSRRTGENYGYTF. For the CDR3, the DNA is TGTGCCAGCAGCCGCCGGACAGGGGAAAACTATGGCTACACCTTC.

With respect to this clone: Other DNA variants within this sample encode the same CDR3. The chain uses TRBV27 and TRBJ2-3; D is ambiguous. Germline V lookup: CDR1 MNHEY, CDR2 SMNVEV (reference sequence). The V gene lost 8 bases and the J gene lost 1 base, with 7 bases spanning the gap. The CDR3 extends over 12 amino acids. The CDR3 bases are TGTGCCAGCCGAACGGGCACAGATACGCAGTATTTT. Protein product: CASRTGTDTQYF.

The chain combines TRBV7-8 with TRBJ2-5, with a possible D match to TRBD2 (5 bases). The CDR3 runs 16 residues. Germline V gives CDR1 SGHVS, CDR2 FQNEAQ. V lost 3 bases and J lost 5, with 19 bases in between. CDR3 nucleotide sequence: TGTGCCAGCAGCTTTGGTAGGAGGACTTTGGGGGAGACCCAGTACTTC. Its translation is CASSFGRRTLGETQYF.

Points on this clone: The sample contains more than one DNA sequence encoding this CDR3. The V and J genes are TRBV3-1 (or the pseudogene TRBV3-2) and TRBJ1-2, with D unresolved. The CDR3 length is 13 residues. With 1 base removed from V and 4 bases from J, the gap between germline ends came to 7 bases. CDR1 is LGHDT and CDR2 is YNNKEL in the germline V gene (reference sequence). This CDR3 is CASSQGSFYGYTF. In DNA form, the CDR3 reads TGTGCCAGCAGCCAAGGCAGTTTCTATGGCTACACCTTC.

The gene calls are TRBV30 and TRBJ1-5, with D hard to call. Trimming removed 1 base at V and 2 bases at J, with 6 bases between. From germline, CDR1 is GTSNPN and CDR2 SVGIG (reference sequence). This CDR3 is 13 amino acids long. The CDR3 sequence is CAWSGQGNQPQHF. The CDR3 region has the DNA TGTGCCTGGAGTGGGCAAGGCAATCAGCCCCAGCATTTT.

This chain uses TRBV23-1 with TRBJ1-4, with a tentative D call TRBD1 (6 bases). Being an ORF, TRBV23-1 has a function that is uncertain. The V end lost 3 bases, the J end lost 8 bases, and 16 bases lay between the germline ends. This CDR3 has 15 residues. CDR3 bases: TGCGCCAGCAGTCAGGCGACAGGCCGTGGGGAAAAACTGTTTTTT. Amino acid sequence: CASSQATGRGEKLFF.

V and J are TRBV18 and TRBJ1-2; possibly TRBD1 for D (6 bases). This CDR3 comprises 16 residues. V gave up 3 bases and J gave up 4 bases, with 18 bases separating them. Germline assignment: CDR1 KGHSH and CDR2 LQKENI. Written as DNA, the CDR3 is TGTGCCAGCTCACCCTACCTGGACAGCGCAATCTATGGCTACACCTTC. Residues: CASSPYLDSAIYGYTF.

J is TRBJ1-1 and V is TRBV7-8; D unclear. This CDR3 region has 12 residues. Germline lookup yields CDR1 SGHVS and CDR2 FQNEAQ. Deletions cut 5 bases from V and 11 bases from J, with 15 bases between. The CDR3 sequence: CASSLQAPSAFF. The CDR3 DNA reads TGTGCCAGCAGCCTTCAGGCGCCCTCCGCTTTCTTT. Full variable domain (outside the CDR3, taken from reference TRBV7-8 and TRBJ1-1): GAGVSQSPRYKVAKRGQDVALRCDPISGHVSLFWYQQALGQGPEFLTYFQNEAQLDKSGLPSDRFFAERPEGSVSTLKIQRTQQEDSAVYLCASSLQAPSAFFGQGTRLTVV.

V usage is TRBV5-8 and J usage is TRBJ1-3; 9 positions agree with TRBD1. The CDR3 covers 16 residues. Germline V gene data show CDR1 as SGHTS and CDR2 as YDEGEE. The ends lost 2 bases at V and 4 bases at J; junction bases unmatched: 7. CDR3 loop: CASSFTWDRAGNTIYF. DNA of the CDR3: TGTGCCAGCAGCTTTACCTGGGACAGGGCGGGAAACACCATATATTTT.

The chain couples TRBV18 to TRBJ2-7; 15 bases are a match to TRBD2. The V gene end was trimmed by 5 bases and the J gene end by 5 bases; junction bases not matched to a gene: 4. The CDR3 covers 15 residues. Germline V CDR1 and CDR2: KGHSH, LQKENI. The CDR3 here is CASSRTSGGVHEQYF. CDR3 bases: TGTGCCAGCTCAAGGACTAGCGGGGGGGTCCACGAGCAGTACTTC.

This clone was observed a single time. The J gene is TRBJ2-3, the V gene TRBV6-5; 8 nucleotides match TRBD1. The CDR3 covers 15 residues. Looked up from germline, CDR1 is MNHEY and CDR2 is SVGAGI. V was pared by 6 bases and J by 5 bases, with 10 bases of the junction left unmatched. The CDR3 reads CASRLQGAVGDTQYF. For the CDR3, the DNA is TGTGCCAGCAGACTCCAGGGGGCCGTTGGAGATACGCAGTATTTT.

The J gene is TRBJ2-3, the V gene TRBV4-1, with a tentative D call TRBD1 (5 bases). Germline V gives CDR1 MGHRA, CDR2 YSYEKL. V dropped 1 base and J dropped 5 bases, with 7 bases sitting between them. This CDR3 comprises 13 residues. In nucleotides, the CDR3 is TGCGCCAGCAGCCAAGGCCAGGGAGATACGCAGTATTTT. Protein: CASSQGQGDTQYF.

V is TRBV15 and J is TRBJ2-7, with 9 bases aligning to TRBD1. After removal of 3 bases from V and 6 bases from J, the junction contained 9 bases not matched to a gene. Germline CDR1 reads LNHNV; CDR2 reads YYDKDF (reference sequence). The CDR3 contains 15 residues. The CDR3 DNA reads TGTGCCACCAGCAGGGGACAGGGAGGTGCTCGCGAGCAGTACTTC. Translating gives CATSRGQGGAREQYF.

In regard to this clone: In the same sample, other DNA sequences code for this CDR3. The chain combines TRBV5-1 with TRBJ1-1; D possibly corresponds to TRBD1 (5 bases). The V gene lost 1 base and the J gene lost 1 base, with 5 bases spanning the gap. Germline CDR1 is SGHRS and CDR2 is YFSETQ. This CDR3 comprises 13 residues. The chain's CDR3 is CASSLQGNTEAFF. CDR3 sequence (DNA): TGCGCCAGCAGCTTGCAGGGGAACACTGAAGCTTTCTTT. Using reference TRBV5-1 and TRBJ1-1 for the parts outside the CDR3, the full variable domain is KAGVTQTPRYLIKTRGQQVTLSCSPISGHRSVSWYQQTPGQGLQFLFEYFSETQRNKGNFPGRFSGRQFSNSRSEMNVSTLELGDSALYLCASSLQGNTEAFFGQGTRLTVV.

This clone showed up just once. V gene TRBV6-6 combines with J gene TRBJ2-3; 8 positions match TRBD1. Germline assignment: CDR1 MNHNY and CDR2 SVGAGI (reference sequence). CDR3 length: 15 amino acids. V was clipped by 6 bases and J by 4 bases; unmatched bases: 9. CDR3 bases: TGTGCCAGCAGCCCCGGGACAGGCATTCCAGATACGCAGTATTTT. Translation gives CASSPGTGIPDTQYF.

This clone has just a few counts. V gene TRBV7-9 combines with J gene TRBJ1-1; the match to TRBD1 covers 8 bases. Germline CDR1 and CDR2: SEHNR and FQNEAQ (reference sequence). The CDR3 runs 14 residues. V dropped 2 bases and J dropped 6; count of bases not matched to a gene: 5. CDR3 protein: CASSLNRGASEAFF. The CDR3, as DNA: TGTGCCAGCAGCTTAAACAGGGGGGCTTCTGAAGCTTTCTTT.

This rearrangement joins TRBV5-1 to TRBJ2-1, with 8 bases aligning to TRBD2. The CDR3 is 18 residues long. The germline V gene encodes CDR1 SGHRS and CDR2 YFSETQ. Trimming cost V 0 bases and J 7 bases; bases outside gene matches: 15. Here the CDR3 reads CASSLESPAGVPSNEQFF. DNA of the CDR3: TGCGCCAGCAGCTTGGAAAGCCCAGCGGGGGTTCCCTCAAATGAGCAGTTCTTC. The variable domain in full, completed from reference TRBV5-1 and TRBJ2-1, reads KAGVTQTPRYLIKTRGQQVTLSCSPISGHRSVSWYQQTPGQGLQFLFEYFSETQRNKGNFPGRFSGRQFSNSRSEMNVSTLELGDSALYLCASSLESPAGVPSNEQFFGPGTRLTVL.

The chain joins TRBV5-4 to TRBJ1-6; D unresolved. The CDR3 consists of 13 residues. V lost 4 bases to trimming and J lost 6 bases, with 8 bases between them. Germline CDR1 and CDR2: SGHNT and YYREEE (reference sequence). CDR3 sequence (DNA): TGTGCCAGCAGCGGGCAGATTAATTCACCCCTCCACTTT. It encodes CASSGQINSPLHF.

The chain links TRBV4-1 to TRBJ2-3; TRBD2 agrees at 13 bases. The germline V gene encodes CDR1 MGHRA and CDR2 YSYEKL. The CDR3 sequence is 16 residues long. The ends lost 4 bases at V and 2 bases at J; junction bases unmatched: 3. CDR3 sequence (DNA): TGCGCCAGCAGCCGGGGACTAGCGGGGTTCACAGATACGCAGTATTTT. This translates into CASSRGLAGFTDTQYF.

V gene TRBV19 combines with J gene TRBJ1-4; 7 bases agree with TRBD1. Germline V gene data show CDR1 as LNHDA and CDR2 as SQIVND (reference sequence). With 6 bases clipped from V and 7 bases from J, the junction kept 11 bases outside the gene matches. There are 15 residues in the CDR3. In DNA, the CDR3 is TGTGCCAGTAGCAATTACGACAGGGTTGGTGAAAAACTGTTTTTT. It translates to CASSNYDRVGEKLFF.

This clone has a single count. The rearrangement links TRBV6-5 to TRBJ1-1; 8 nucleotides agree with TRBD1. V was clipped by 3 bases and J by 8 bases; unmatched bases: 11. Germline V CDR1 and CDR2: MNHEY, SVGAGI. The CDR3 covers 15 residues. The CDR3 nucleotides read TGTGCCAGCAGTTATCGTACAGGGGGAGCCGTAGAAGCTTTCTTT. It codes for CASSYRTGGAVEAFF.

The sample holds many counts of this clone. The rearrangement links TRBV18 to TRBJ1-5, with no clear D. Germline CDR1 and CDR2: KGHSH and LQKENI. The germline V and J ends were trimmed by 0 bases and 2 bases, with 17 bases remaining between them. This CDR3 region has 18 residues. In DNA form, the CDR3 reads TGTGCCAGCTCACCACCATCTCGGGTCACCTTGGGCAATCAGCCCCAGCATTTT. Protein sequence: CASSPPSRVTLGNQPQHF. The variable domain in full, with the rest retrieved from reference TRBV18 and TRBJ1-5, is NAGVMQNPRHLVRRRGQEARLRCSPMKGHSHVYWYRQLPEEGLKFMVYLQKENIIDESGMPKERFSAEFPKEGPSILRIQQVVRGDSAAYFCASSPPSRVTLGNQPQHFGDGTRLSIL.

V and J are TRBV2 and TRBJ1-3; D gene ambiguous. This CDR3 has 12 residues. V was trimmed by 6 bases and J by 3 bases, leaving 6 bases between them. Germline CDR1 reads SNHLY; CDR2 reads FYNNEI. The CDR3 protein is CASRRVGNTIYF. CDR3 DNA sequence: TGTGCCAGCAGGCGCGTTGGAAACACCATATATTTT.

This chain links TRBV2 with TRBJ1-1; no reliable D call. This CDR3 region has 13 residues. CDR1 and CDR2 from the germline V gene are SNHLY and FYNNEI. The V and J ends lost 6 bases and 3 bases respectively, with 11 bases between them. CDR3 sequence reads: CASRLTGDTEAFF. The CDR3 DNA is TGTGCCAGCAGGCTGACGGGAGACACTGAAGCTTTCTTT.